The next 32 T cell receptor beta chains were all read from a single sample in a study of blood T cells in healthy people across ages. The use of a sample-barcoded 5' primer and a J-beta primer mix characterized a second PCR of roughly 7 to 11 cycles. Each CDR3 protein gets one entry after TCRdb re-called the 5' RACE reads with MiXCR. This table holds roughly 1.9 million distinct CDR3 sequences, about two fifths found once. The sequenced material came from blood. The receptor source for this set is a human donor in good health.

V is TRBV7-3 and J is TRBJ2-2; tentatively, D is TRBD2 (5 bases). Germline assignment: CDR1 SGHTA and CDR2 FQGTGA. The CDR3 is 15 residues long. V was cut by 1 base and J by 3 bases, with 9 bases left in between. The CDR3 coding sequence is TGTGCCAGCAGCTTAAGGGTCGGGGACACCGGGGAGCTGTTTTTT. This gives the protein CASSLRVGDTGELFF.

This clonotype was seen more than once but under ten times. J is TRBJ1-1 and V is TRBV9; TRBD1 is a possible D gene (6 bases). V was cut by 3 bases and J by 8 bases, with 14 bases left in between. This CDR3 is built from 13 residues. The germline V gene encodes CDR1 SGDLS and CDR2 YYNGEE. CDR3: CASSGTASAEAFF. In nucleotides, the CDR3 is TGTGCCAGCAGCGGGACAGCCTCCGCCGAAGCTTTCTTT. The entire variable domain, with the rest obtained from reference TRBV9 and TRBJ1-1, is as follows: DSGVTQTPKHLITATGQRVTLRCSPRSGDLSVYWYQQSLDQGLQFLIQYYNGEERAKGNILERFSAQQFPDLHSELNLSSLELGDSALYFCASSGTASAEAFFGQGTRLTVV.

This clonotype was seen a handful of times. The chain links TRBV4-3 to TRBJ2-7; the D gene is possibly TRBD1 (7 bases). Germline CDR1 is LGHNA and CDR2 is YSLEER. The V end was cut by 3 bases, the J end by 4 bases, with 22 bases between. This CDR3 has 17 amino acids. CDR3 in DNA: TGCGCCAGCAGCCAGCGCAGGGGGGAACTTTACGCTTACGAGCAGTACTTC. Translated: CASSQRRGELYAYEQYF.

A few counts support this clonotype. The CDR3 spells CASSLDRGTDEQYF. Here the CDR3 DNA reads TGCGCCAGCAGCCTCGACAGGGGGACGGACGAGCAGTACTTC. The rearrangement uses TRBV5-1 and TRBJ2-7, with 9 positions matching TRBD1. CDR1 is SGHRS, CDR2 YFSETQ, per germline. The J segment lost 5 bases and the V segment lost 4 bases, leaving 7 bases of the junction unmatched. This CDR3 has 14 residues. The full variable domain, rest sourced from reference TRBV5-1 and TRBJ2-7, is KAGVTQTPRYLIKTRGQQVTLSCSPISGHRSVSWYQQTPGQGLQFLFEYFSETQRNKGNFPGRFSGRQFSNSRSEMNVSTLELGDSALYLCASSLDRGTDEQYFGPGTRLTVT.

This clonotype was found a few times. The V call is TRBV20-1, the J call TRBJ1-5, with TRBD1 matching over 9 bases. V shed 5 bases, J shed 8 bases, and the junction held 16 bases outside the gene matches. There are 16 residues in the CDR3. CDR1 and CDR2 (germline): DFQATT, SNEGSKA (reference sequence). CDR3 in amino acids: CSAADRGLIGREPQHF. CDR3 sequence (DNA): TGCAGTGCTGCGGACAGGGGCCTTATTGGCAGAGAGCCCCAGCATTTT.

This rearrangement joins TRBV20-1 to TRBJ2-1; 8 bases align to TRBD2. This CDR3 has 14 residues. Germline loops: CDR1 DFQATT, CDR2 SNEGSKA (reference sequence). V lost 3 bases, J lost 2 bases, and 3 bases stayed unmatched. Here the CDR3 DNA reads TGCAGTGCTAGGACTAGCGAGACCTACAATGAGCAGTTCTTC. Amino acids: CSARTSETYNEQFF.

In its sample, this clonotype was seen a few times. The chain couples TRBV18 to TRBJ2-6; D remains ambiguous. Germline V lookup: CDR1 KGHSH, CDR2 LQKENI. This CDR3 has 15 residues. The V end lost 5 bases, the J end lost 0 bases, and 8 bases lay between the germline ends. The CDR3 loop is CASSTVSSGANVLTF. The CDR3 DNA reads TGTGCCAGCTCAACGGTTTCCTCTGGGGCCAACGTCCTGACTTTC.

The chain couples TRBV7-9 to TRBJ1-1; D unresolved. CDR1 and CDR2 from the germline V gene are SEHNR and FQNEAQ (reference sequence). The CDR3 has 12 residues. V dropped 1 base and J dropped 13 bases, with 13 bases sitting between them. DNA of the CDR3: TGTGCCAGCAGCTTAGGGGAGAGCTCGGTTTTCTTT. This encodes CASSLGESSVFF.

This clonotype has more than one count but fewer than ten. V is TRBV9 and J is TRBJ1-1; D not resolved. Deletions cut 4 bases from V and 0 bases from J, with 10 bases between. There are 14 residues in the CDR3. Per germline, CDR1 SGDLS and CDR2 YYNGEE. CDR3 region: CASSPRAMNTEAFF. DNA for the CDR3: TGTGCCAGCAGCCCAAGGGCTATGAACACTGAAGCTTTCTTT.

This clonotype occurred a few times. This chain uses TRBV20-1 with TRBJ2-1; 8 bases align to TRBD2. This CDR3 has 17 residues. Looked up from germline, CDR1 is DFQATT and CDR2 is SNEGSKA (reference sequence). The V and J ends lost 5 bases and 0 bases, in that order; junction bases with no gene match: 12. CDR3 amino acids: CSAGVAGGNSSYNEQFF. CDR3 bases: TGCAGTGCTGGAGTTGCGGGGGGCAACAGCTCCTACAATGAGCAGTTCTTC.

The genes are TRBV28 and TRBJ2-2; 12 bases are shared with TRBD2. The CDR3 consists of 17 residues. In germline, CDR1 is MDHEN, CDR2 SYDVKM. V gave up 7 bases and J gave up 4 bases; unmatched junction bases: 10. The CDR3 DNA sequence: TGTGCCAGCACCAGACTAGCGGGGGAGGATCTCACCGGGGAGCTGTTTTTT. This codes for CASTRLAGEDLTGELFF.

V gene TRBV7-8 combines with J gene TRBJ2-7; tentatively, D is TRBD1 (5 bases). Germline-derived CDR1 and CDR2 are SGHVS and FQNEAQ. With 9 bases removed from V and 2 bases from J, the gap between germline ends came to 14 bases. The CDR3 loop spans 13 amino acids. The CDR3 bases are TGTGCCAGTGCACAGGTGTTGGCCTACGAGCAGTACTTC. This encodes CASAQVLAYEQYF. The full variable domain, completed using reference TRBV7-8 and TRBJ2-7, is GAGVSQSPRYKVAKRGQDVALRCDPISGHVSLFWYQQALGQGPEFLTYFQNEAQLDKSGLPSDRFFAERPEGSVSTLKIQRTQQEDSAVYLCASAQVLAYEQYFGPGTRLTVT.

The chain links TRBV18 to TRBJ2-7; D is undetermined. The V end lost 1 base, the J end lost 3 bases, and 13 bases lay between the germline ends. Germline values: CDR1 KGHSH, CDR2 LQKENI. The length of the CDR3 is 15 residues. The CDR3 loop reads CASSPLGQASYEQYF. In DNA form, the CDR3 reads TGTGCCAGCTCACCACTTGGGCAGGCGAGCTACGAGCAGTACTTC. Complete variable domain (other parts from reference TRBV18 and TRBJ2-7): NAGVMQNPRHLVRRRGQEARLRCSPMKGHSHVYWYRQLPEEGLKFMVYLQKENIIDESGMPKERFSAEFPKEGPSILRIQQVVRGDSAAYFCASSPLGQASYEQYFGPGTRLTVT.

This clonotype was seen at least ten times. J is TRBJ2-5 and V is TRBV29-1; 9 positions agree with TRBD2. The CDR3 runs 13 residues. Germline CDR1 and CDR2: SQVTM and ANQGSEA. J was trimmed by 2 bases and V by 7 bases; bases with no gene match: 5. The chain's CDR3 is CSARGGEQETQYF. DNA of the CDR3: TGCAGCGCCCGCGGGGGGGAACAAGAGACCCAGTACTTC.

The V gene is TRBV29-1, the J gene TRBJ2-2; 10 nucleotides match TRBD1. The CDR3 runs 14 residues. The germline V gene encodes CDR1 SQVTM and CDR2 ANQGSEA. With V trimmed by 6 bases and J by 6 bases, 7 bases remained unmatched. The CDR3 loop reads CSVGKTGGPGELFF. DNA for the CDR3: TGCAGCGTCGGGAAGACAGGGGGCCCCGGGGAGCTGTTTTTT.

The chain uses TRBV3-1 and TRBJ2-7; 11 bases are shared with TRBD2. V was pared by 5 bases and J by 1 base, with 4 bases of the junction left unmatched. The germline gives CDR1 LGHDT, CDR2 YNNKEL (reference sequence). CDR3 length: 15 residues. The CDR3 DNA is TGTGCCAGCAGCACTAGCGGGGGTGGGTCCTACGAGCAGTACTTC. Translation: CASSTSGGGSYEQYF.

This clonotype came up many times. This chain uses TRBV7-2 with TRBJ2-7; 8 positions match TRBD1. Germline CDR1 reads SGHTA; CDR2 reads FQGNSA. The CDR3 extends over 14 amino acids. With 8 bases clipped from V and 3 bases from J, the junction kept 9 bases outside the gene matches. The DNA of the CDR3 is TGTGCCAGCGGTCAAACAGGGACAGGCTACGAGCAGTACTTC. Protein product: CASGQTGTGYEQYF.

The rearrangement joins TRBV7-2 to TRBJ2-2; 15 bases are a match to TRBD2. The CDR3 has 15 amino acids. The germline gives CDR1 SGHTA, CDR2 FQGNSA. V shed 7 bases, J shed 6 bases, and the junction held 3 bases outside the gene matches. CDR3 residues: CASTGTSGGPGELFF. In DNA form, the CDR3 reads TGTGCCAGCACAGGGACTAGCGGGGGGCCCGGGGAGCTGTTTTTT.

In the case of this clonotype: A read error may account for a junction end that differs from germline. This chain links TRBV12-3 or TRBV12-4 with TRBJ2-1; D possibly corresponds to TRBD1 (6 bases). The CDR3 is 17 residues long. The CDR3 reads CASSFSGTTKSGNERFF. The CDR3 DNA sequence: TGTGCCAGCAGCTTTTCCGGGACAACTAAGTCTGGTAATGAGCGGTTCTTC.

The chain employs TRBV7-9 and TRBJ2-7; TRBD1 aligns across 9 bases. CDR1 and CDR2 from the germline V gene are SEHNR and FQNEAQ (reference sequence). V lost 3 bases and J lost 5; bases outside the gene matches: 5. The length of the CDR3 is 14 residues. The DNA of the CDR3 is TGTGCCAGCAGCTTGGCCGGGACAGGGCACGAGCAGTACTTC. Encoded protein: CASSLAGTGHEQYF.

V usage is TRBV5-1 and J usage is TRBJ2-3; D ambiguous. Germline assignment: CDR1 SGHRS and CDR2 YFSETQ. V was cut by 5 bases and J by 12 bases, with 16 bases left in between. CDR3 length: 12 residues. The DNA of the CDR3 is TGCGCCAGCAGGGAGATTGAGGCGTCTCAGTATTTT. The encoded protein is CASREIEASQYF. Full variable domain (missing parts from reference TRBV5-1 and TRBJ2-3): KAGVTQTPRYLIKTRGQQVTLSCSPISGHRSVSWYQQTPGQGLQFLFEYFSETQRNKGNFPGRFSGRQFSNSRSEMNVSTLELGDSALYLCASREIEASQYFGPGTRLTVL.

This clonotype was observed a handful of times. The V gene is TRBV13, the J gene TRBJ2-1; 7 positions agree with TRBD2. CDR3 length: 15 amino acids. Germline V gene lookup returns CDR1 PRHDT and CDR2 FYEKMQ (reference sequence). Trimming cost V 1 base and J 4 bases; bases outside gene matches: 4. For the CDR3, the DNA is TGTGCCAGCAGCTTAGTGGCTAGCGGATACAATGAGCAGTTCTTC. This sequence encodes CASSLVASGYNEQFF.

This chain connects TRBV10-3 to TRBJ1-5, with 8 nucleotides matching TRBD1. Trimming removed 4 bases from V and 5 bases from J; junction bases left unmatched: 7. Germline V lookup: CDR1 ENHRY, CDR2 SYGVKD. This CDR3 contains 15 residues. CDR3: CAISASGGAYQPQHF. CDR3 nucleotides: TGTGCCATCAGTGCCTCAGGGGGCGCCTATCAGCCCCAGCATTTT.

The rearrangement joins TRBV29-1 to TRBJ1-1; maybe TRBD1 (5 bases). V lost 3 bases, J lost 6 bases, and 14 bases lay in between. The CDR3 contains 13 residues. Germline V CDR1 and CDR2: SQVTM, ANQGSEA. CDR3 region: CSVERYGGAEAFF. In nucleotides, the CDR3 is TGCAGCGTTGAGAGGTATGGAGGGGCTGAAGCTTTCTTT.

This chain links TRBV28 with TRBJ2-5, with D possibly being TRBD1 or TRBD2 (5 bases each). V lost 3 bases to trimming and J lost 5 bases, with 10 bases between them. Germline lookup yields CDR1 MDHEN and CDR2 SYDVKM. This CDR3 comprises 13 residues. CDR3 sequence: CASSFLGDETQYF. CDR3 nucleotides: TGTGCCAGCAGTTTTTTGGGGGACGAGACCCAGTACTTC.

This clonotype appeared a few times. The CDR3 DNA is TGCAGCGTTGAACTGTATAGCACTAGCGAGGGGGAGCAGTTCTTC. Amino acid sequence: CSVELYSTSEGEQFF. The chain is built from TRBV29-1 and TRBJ2-1, with 7 bases aligning to TRBD2. V shed 2 bases and J 10 bases; nucleotides not matched to a gene: 14. CDR3 length: 15 residues. CDR1 SQVTM and CDR2 ANQGSEA come from the germline V gene.

V usage is TRBV4-2 and J usage is TRBJ2-3; no firm D call. The CDR3 length is 16 residues. V was shortened by 4 bases and J by 2 bases, with 16 bases between the two germline ends. Germline V gene sequence: CDR1 LGHNA, CDR2 YNFKEQ. The CDR3 DNA reads TGTGCCAGCAGCCCCGTGGTGGAAGAACCCACAGATACGCAGTATTTT. Its translation is CASSPVVEEPTDTQYF.

The chain employs TRBV20-1 and TRBJ1-1; D is possibly TRBD1 (5 bases). V lost 3 bases, J lost 5 bases, and 13 bases lay in between. Germline assignment: CDR1 DFQATT and CDR2 SNEGSKA (reference sequence). There are 13 residues in the CDR3. The CDR3 DNA is TGCAGTGCTAGGTTCTTGCGGGGGACTGAAGCTTTCTTT. Its translation is CSARFLRGTEAFF.

This clonotype showed up just a few times. CDR3 coding DNA: TGTGCCAGCTCACCAGCAGCGGGGGCAGGCGAGCAGTACTTC. Translated, it gives CASSPAAGAGEQYF. This rearrangement joins TRBV18 to TRBJ2-7; the match to TRBD2 covers 8 bases. V lost 2 bases to trimming and J lost 6 bases; unmatched junction nucleotides: 6. Per the germline V gene, CDR1 is KGHSH and CDR2 is LQKENI. This CDR3 has 14 amino acids. Full variable domain (remainder filled in from reference TRBV18 and TRBJ2-7): NAGVMQNPRHLVRRRGQEARLRCSPMKGHSHVYWYRQLPEEGLKFMVYLQKENIIDESGMPKERFSAEFPKEGPSILRIQQVVRGDSAAYFCASSPAAGAGEQYFGPGTRLTVT.

J is TRBJ2-1 and V is TRBV20-1; TRBD1 matches 10 bases. Germline CDR1 reads DFQATT; CDR2 reads SNEGSKA (reference sequence). V trimming: 5 bases; J trimming: 3 bases; junction bases outside the gene matches: 4. The length of the CDR3 is 14 residues. For the CDR3, the DNA is TGCAGTGCTGGGGACAGGGGAGACTACAATGAGCAGTTCTTC. This translates into CSAGDRGDYNEQFF.

The chain couples TRBV4-3 to TRBJ1-2; D gene ambiguous. Trimming shortened V by 0 bases and J by 7 bases, and 12 bases separated the two germline ends. Germline CDR1 and CDR2: LGHNA and YSLEER. CDR3 size: 14 residues. In DNA, the CDR3 is TGCGCCAGCAGCCAAGAAGTAGGGCAGGCTGGCTACACCTTC. It encodes CASSQEVGQAGYTF.

The chain recombines TRBV28 with TRBJ2-7; D is unresolved. Trimming removed 2 bases from V and 1 base from J, with 12 bases in between. CDR1 and CDR2 (germline): MDHEN, SYDVKM. This CDR3 has 15 amino acids. CDR3 region: CASSLGSVTSYEQYF. In DNA form, the CDR3 reads TGTGCCAGCAGTTTAGGGTCCGTTACATCCTACGAGCAGTACTTC. The variable domain in full, completed from reference TRBV28 and TRBJ2-7, reads DVKVTQSSRYLVKRTGEKVFLECVQDMDHENMFWYRQDPGLGLRLIYFSYDVKMKEKGDIPEGYSVSREKKERFSLILESASTNQTSMYLCASSLGSVTSYEQYFGPGTRLTVT.